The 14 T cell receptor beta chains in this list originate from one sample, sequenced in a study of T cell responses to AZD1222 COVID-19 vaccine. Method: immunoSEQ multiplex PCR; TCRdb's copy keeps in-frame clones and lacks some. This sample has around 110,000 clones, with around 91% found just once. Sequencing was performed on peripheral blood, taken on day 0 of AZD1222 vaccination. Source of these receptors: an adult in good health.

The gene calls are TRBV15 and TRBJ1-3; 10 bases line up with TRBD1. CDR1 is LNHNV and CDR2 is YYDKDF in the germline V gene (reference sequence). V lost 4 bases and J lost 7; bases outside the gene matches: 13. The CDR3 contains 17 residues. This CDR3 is CATSTRKGQGPGNTIYF. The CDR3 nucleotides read TGTGCCACCAGCACAAGAAAGGGACAGGGGCCCGGGAACACCATATATTTT.

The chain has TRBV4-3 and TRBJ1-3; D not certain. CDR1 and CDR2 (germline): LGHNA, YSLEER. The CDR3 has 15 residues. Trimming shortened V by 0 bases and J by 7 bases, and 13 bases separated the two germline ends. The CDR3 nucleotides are TGCGCCAGCAGCCAAGATGGCGGGGTTGGGAACACCATATATTTT. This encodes CASSQDGGVGNTIYF.

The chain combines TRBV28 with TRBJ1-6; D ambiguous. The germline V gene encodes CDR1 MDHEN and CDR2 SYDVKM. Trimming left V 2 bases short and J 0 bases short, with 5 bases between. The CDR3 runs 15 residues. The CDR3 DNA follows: TGTGCCAGCAGTTTAGTCTCCTCCTATAATTCACCCCTCCACTTT. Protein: CASSLVSSYNSPLHF. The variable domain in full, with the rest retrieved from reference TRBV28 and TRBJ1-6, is DVKVTQSSRYLVKRTGEKVFLECVQDMDHENMFWYRQDPGLGLRLIYFSYDVKMKEKGDIPEGYSVSREKKERFSLILESASTNQTSMYLCASSLVSSYNSPLHFGNGTRLTVT.

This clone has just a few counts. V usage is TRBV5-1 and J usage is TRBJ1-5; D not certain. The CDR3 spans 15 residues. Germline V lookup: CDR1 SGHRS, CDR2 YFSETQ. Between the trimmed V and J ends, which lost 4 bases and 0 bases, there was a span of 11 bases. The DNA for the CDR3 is TGCGCCAGCAGCCTGGACCCCTATAGCAATCAGCCCCAGCATTTT. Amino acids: CASSLDPYSNQPQHF.

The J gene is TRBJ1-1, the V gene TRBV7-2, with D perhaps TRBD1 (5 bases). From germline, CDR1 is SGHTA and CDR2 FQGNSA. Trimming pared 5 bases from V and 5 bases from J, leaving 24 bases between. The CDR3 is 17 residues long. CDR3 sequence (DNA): TGTGCCAGCAGCCCTAGGGGTCGAGTGAGGGGAAAAACTGAAGCTTTCTTT. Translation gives CASSPRGRVRGKTEAFF.

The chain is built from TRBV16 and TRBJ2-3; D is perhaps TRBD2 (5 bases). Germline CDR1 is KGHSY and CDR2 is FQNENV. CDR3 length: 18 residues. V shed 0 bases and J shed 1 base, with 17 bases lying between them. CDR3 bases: TGTGCCAGCAGCCAATCGAGGGCCGTGCGGACGGGCACAGATACGCAGTATTTT. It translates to CASSQSRAVRTGTDTQYF.

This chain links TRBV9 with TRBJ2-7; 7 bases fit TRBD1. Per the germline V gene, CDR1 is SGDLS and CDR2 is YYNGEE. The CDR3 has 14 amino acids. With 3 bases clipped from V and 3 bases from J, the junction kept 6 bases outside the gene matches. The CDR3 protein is CASSGPGTDYEQYF. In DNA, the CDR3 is TGTGCCAGCAGCGGGCCCGGGACAGACTACGAGCAGTACTTC.

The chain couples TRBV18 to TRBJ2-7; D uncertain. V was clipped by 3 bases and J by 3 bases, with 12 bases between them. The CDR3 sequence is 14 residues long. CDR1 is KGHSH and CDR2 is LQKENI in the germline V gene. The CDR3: CASSPSESGYEQYF. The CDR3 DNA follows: TGTGCCAGCTCACCCAGCGAATCCGGCTACGAGCAGTACTTC.

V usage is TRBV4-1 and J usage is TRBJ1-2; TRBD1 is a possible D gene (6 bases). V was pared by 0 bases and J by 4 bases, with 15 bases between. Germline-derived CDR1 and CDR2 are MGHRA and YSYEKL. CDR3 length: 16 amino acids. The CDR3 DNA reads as TGCGCCAGCAGCCAAGACCGCTCAGGGGCGGGCTATGGCTACACCTTC. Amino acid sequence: CASSQDRSGAGYGYTF.

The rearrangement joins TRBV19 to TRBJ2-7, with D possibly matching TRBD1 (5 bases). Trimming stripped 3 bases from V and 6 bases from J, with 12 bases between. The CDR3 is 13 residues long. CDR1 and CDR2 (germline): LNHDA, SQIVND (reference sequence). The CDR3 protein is CASSIGRAVEQYF. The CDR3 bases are TGTGCCAGTAGTATCGGCAGGGCCGTCGAGCAGTACTTC.

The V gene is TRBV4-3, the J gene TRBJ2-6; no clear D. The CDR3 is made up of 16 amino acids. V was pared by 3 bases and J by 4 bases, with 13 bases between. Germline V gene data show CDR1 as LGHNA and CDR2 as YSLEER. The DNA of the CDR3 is TGCGCCAGCAGCCACCTTGGTGGGGTCGGGGCCAACGTCCTGACTTTC. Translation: CASSHLGGVGANVLTF.

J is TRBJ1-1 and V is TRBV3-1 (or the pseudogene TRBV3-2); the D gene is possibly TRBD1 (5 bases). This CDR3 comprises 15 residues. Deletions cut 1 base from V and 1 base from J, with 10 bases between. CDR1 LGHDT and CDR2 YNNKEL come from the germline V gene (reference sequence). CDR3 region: CASSQGSGTNTEAFF. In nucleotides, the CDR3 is TGTGCCAGCAGCCAAGGTAGCGGGACGAACACTGAAGCTTTCTTT.

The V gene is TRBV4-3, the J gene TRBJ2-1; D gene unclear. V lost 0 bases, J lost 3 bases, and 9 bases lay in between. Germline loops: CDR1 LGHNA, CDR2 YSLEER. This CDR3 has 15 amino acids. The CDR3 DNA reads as TGCGCCAGCAGCCAAGATGAATGGGACTACAATGAGCAGTTCTTC. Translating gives CASSQDEWDYNEQFF.

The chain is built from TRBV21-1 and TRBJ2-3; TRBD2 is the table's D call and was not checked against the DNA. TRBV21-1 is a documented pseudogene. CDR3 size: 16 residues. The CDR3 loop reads CASSKGLAGEADTQYF. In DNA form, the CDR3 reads TGTGCCAGCAGCAAAGGACTAGCGGGAGAGGCAGATACGCAGTATTTT.